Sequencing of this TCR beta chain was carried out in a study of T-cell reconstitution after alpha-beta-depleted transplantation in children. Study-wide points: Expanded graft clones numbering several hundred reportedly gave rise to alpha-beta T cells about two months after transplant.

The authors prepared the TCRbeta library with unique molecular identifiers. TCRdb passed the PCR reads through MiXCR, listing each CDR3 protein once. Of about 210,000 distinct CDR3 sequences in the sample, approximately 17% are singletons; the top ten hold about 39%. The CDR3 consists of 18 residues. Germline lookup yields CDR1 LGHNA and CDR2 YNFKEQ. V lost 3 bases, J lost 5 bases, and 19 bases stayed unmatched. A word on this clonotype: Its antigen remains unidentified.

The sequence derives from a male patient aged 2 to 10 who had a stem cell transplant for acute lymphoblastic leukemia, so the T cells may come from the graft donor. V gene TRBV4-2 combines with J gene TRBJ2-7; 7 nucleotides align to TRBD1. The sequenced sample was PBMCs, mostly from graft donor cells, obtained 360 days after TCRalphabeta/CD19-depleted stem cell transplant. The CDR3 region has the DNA TGTGCCAGCAGCCACTGTTTTCTTCGGGGACAGCCTTCACACGAGCAGTACTTC. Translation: CASSHCFLRGQPSHEQYF.